Sequencing of this T cell receptor beta chain was carried out in a study of identical twins. One entry per CDR3 protein results from TCRdb running MiXCR on the 5' RACE reads. The table shows approximately 530,000 distinct CDR3 sequences, with about 22% occurring only once. The V gene's germline CDR1 is ENHRY and CDR2 SYGVKD. With 0 bases clipped from V and 3 bases from J, the junction kept 4 bases outside the gene matches. The CDR3 runs 15 residues. This clonotype appeared a few times. What it binds is unknown. Study-level results: Conclusions were drawn cross-sectionally by statistical analysis, without following the same donors.

These data also formed part of another study, on yellow fever vaccine responses in identical twins.

This receptor was obtained from a woman younger than 35 in good health. The V gene is TRBV10-3, the J gene TRBJ2-7; TRBD2 agrees at 8 bases. The sequenced sample consisted of CD4+ T cells sorted from blood. The CDR3 DNA is TGTGCCATCAGTGAGTCTCGGACTAGCAGCTACGAGCAGTACTTC. It encodes CAISESRTSSYEQYF.